Listed here are 19 T cell receptor beta chains from one sample, sequenced in a study of cytomegalovirus exposure and HLA in healthy donors. Use of 60 Vbeta and 13 Jbeta primers characterized the PCR. Method: immunoSEQ multiplex PCR; TCRdb's copy keeps in-frame clones and lacks some. The repertoire holds some 100,000 clones, roughly 70% seen once, with about 16% in the top ten. The sample taken for sequencing was PBMCs. The source is a woman between 45 and 65 years old in good health and CMV-seropositive.

The V and J genes are TRBV25-1 and TRBJ1-6; the D gene is possibly TRBD1 (6 bases). In germline, CDR1 is MGHDK, CDR2 SYGVNS. V lost 8 bases to trimming and J lost 7 bases, with 18 bases between them. CDR3 size: 15 residues. CDR3 nucleotides: TGTGCCAGCGGACAGAGGGGGAGTCACAATTCACCCCTCCACTTT. Amino acid sequence: CASGQRGSHNSPLHF.

This chain uses TRBV6-5 with TRBJ1-2; D is unclear. The germline V gene has CDR1 MNHEY and CDR2 SVGAGI. The V end lost 7 bases, the J end lost 8 bases, and 17 bases lay between the germline ends. The length of the CDR3 is 13 residues. The CDR3 DNA reads as TGTGCCAGCAAAGACGGAGGCCGTCTAGGCTACACCTTC. Translation gives CASKDGGRLGYTF.

The chain links TRBV28 to TRBJ2-4; 8 bases fit TRBD2. This CDR3 spans 18 amino acids. The V segment lost 5 bases and the J segment 8 bases; nucleotides outside the gene matches: 20. In germline, CDR1 is MDHEN, CDR2 SYDVKM. The CDR3 bases are TGTGCCAGCAGTGGGCTCTCGCGGGAGGCCCTCGGCGGAGACATTCAGTACTTC. It encodes CASSGLSREALGGDIQYF.

This clone was seen more than once but under ten times. The V call is TRBV6-4, the J call TRBJ1-5; unclear D gene. Germline loops: CDR1 MRHNA, CDR2 SNTAGT. This CDR3 contains 13 residues. V shed 4 bases and J shed 2 bases, with 6 bases lying between them. CDR3 region: CASSAEGNQPQHF. CDR3 nucleotide sequence: TGTGCCAGCAGTGCAGAAGGCAATCAGCCCCAGCATTTT.

This chain uses TRBV5-1 with TRBJ2-5; TRBD1 agrees at 9 bases. The CDR3 sequence is 16 residues long. V lost 4 bases to trimming and J lost 4 bases; unmatched junction nucleotides: 11. Germline-derived CDR1 and CDR2 are SGHRS and YFSETQ. In DNA form, the CDR3 reads TGCGCCAGCAGCGCTGGGACAGGGCAGTTTCGAGAGACCCAGTACTTC. This encodes CASSAGTGQFRETQYF.

The J gene is TRBJ1-1, the V gene TRBV27, with a weak D call TRBD1 (5 bases). Trimming removed 6 bases from V and 8 bases from J, with 13 bases in between. Per the germline V gene, CDR1 is MNHEY and CDR2 is SMNVEV (reference sequence). The CDR3 runs 12 residues. In nucleotides, the CDR3 is TGTGCCAGCAGCTTCCCGCAGGGAGAAGCTTTCTTT. The encoded protein is CASSFPQGEAFF.

Note on this clone: The junction and the germline gene differ at one end; a read error may be behind it. The chain is built from TRBV7-9 and TRBJ2-7; possible D gene TRBD1, 6 bases. The CDR3 extends over 15 amino acids. CDR1 and CDR2 from the germline V gene are SEHNR and FQNEAQ (reference sequence). DNA for the CDR3: TGTTCCAGCAGCCCGTCGGGGCAGGGGTCCTACGAGCAGTACTTC. This translates into CSSSPSGQGSYEQYF.

This clone was seen more than once but under ten times. The genes are TRBV15 and TRBJ2-5, with 8 positions matching TRBD1. Looked up from germline, CDR1 is LNHNV and CDR2 is YYDKDF (reference sequence). This CDR3 spans 15 amino acids. J was trimmed by 2 bases and V by 3 bases; bases with no gene match: 5. CDR3 DNA sequence: TGTGCCACCAGCAGGTATAACAGGGGGCAAGAGACCCAGTACTTC. This codes for CATSRYNRGQETQYF.

The chain carries TRBV19 and TRBJ2-3; possibly TRBD2 for D (6 bases). The CDR3 length is 16 residues. The V gene's germline CDR1 is LNHDA and CDR2 SQIVND (reference sequence). Trimming cost V 5 bases and J 2 bases, with 17 bases left between them. CDR3 DNA: TGTGCCAGTAGTGCAGAACTAGCAACCAACACAGATACGCAGTATTTT. It translates to CASSAELATNTDTQYF.

The rearrangement uses TRBV4-3 and TRBJ2-5; D is perhaps TRBD2 (6 bases). Germline V gene data show CDR1 as LGHNA and CDR2 as YSLEER. The ends were cut back, 3 bases at V and 7 bases at J, with 15 bases in the middle. The CDR3 runs 14 residues. CDR3 amino acids: CASSQGGLSGTQYF. DNA of the CDR3: TGCGCCAGCAGCCAGGGGGGACTTTCAGGGACCCAGTACTTC.

The V call is TRBV30, the J call TRBJ1-1, with D possibly TRBD1 on 5 matching bases. The CDR3 is 16 amino acids. V lost 5 bases, J lost 7 bases, and 26 bases lay in between. Germline CDR1 is GTSNPN and CDR2 is SVGIG (reference sequence). The CDR3 protein is CAWGGLAGASPDEAFF. DNA for the CDR3: TGTGCCTGGGGGGGGTTAGCTGGCGCCTCCCCCGATGAAGCTTTCTTT.

The chain joins TRBV29-1 to TRBJ2-1; 7 positions match TRBD2. V lost 7 bases to trimming and J lost 5 bases; unmatched junction nucleotides: 11. In germline, CDR1 is SQVTM, CDR2 ANQGSEA. The CDR3 is 14 residues long. CDR3 coding DNA: TGCAGCGCCGAAGGAGGGAGGGCACACAATGAGCAGTTCTTC. Its protein product is CSAEGGRAHNEQFF.

This clone has more than one count but fewer than ten. The chain combines TRBV6-5 with TRBJ2-1, with a tentative D call TRBD1 (5 bases). Trimming removed 10 bases at V and 7 bases at J, with 14 bases between. Germline-derived CDR1 and CDR2 are MNHEY and SVGAGI. The CDR3 is 12 amino acids. The CDR3 loop is CATSDSSNEQFF. The CDR3 bases are TGTGCCACCTCCGACAGTTCTAATGAGCAGTTCTTC.

This clone was observed a single time. V usage is TRBV6-5 and J usage is TRBJ1-4; D ambiguous. The CDR3 consists of 16 residues. Germline CDR1 and CDR2: MNHEY and SVGAGI. Trimming took 0 bases from V and 0 from J, leaving 8 bases between them. The CDR3 DNA reads TGTGCCAGCAGTTACTCTCCCTTTGCAACTAATGAAAAACTGTTTTTT. Translated: CASSYSPFATNEKLFF.

The sample holds a few counts of this clone. The CDR3 DNA follows: TGTGCCAGCAAGGTGGACAGGGGAAACAATGAGCAGTTCTTC. Translated, it gives CASKVDRGNNEQFF. The chain combines TRBV6-4 with TRBJ2-1, with 9 bases fitting TRBD1. The CDR3 totals 14 residues. CDR1 is MRHNA and CDR2 is SNTAGT in the germline V gene. The junction had 6 bases not matched to a gene; V was cut back by 7 bases and J by 5 bases.

This rearrangement joins TRBV7-9 to TRBJ1-3; a possible D gene is TRBD1 (6 bases). The V end lost 1 base, the J end lost 2 bases, and 9 bases lay between the germline ends. The CDR3 loop spans 15 amino acids. The germline gives CDR1 SEHNR, CDR2 FQNEAQ (reference sequence). CDR3: CASSLGSGAGNTIYF. In nucleotides, the CDR3 is TGTGCCAGCAGCTTAGGCTCAGGGGCTGGAAACACCATATATTTT.

This chain connects TRBV5-1 to TRBJ2-1, with 9 bases identical to TRBD2. Germline V gene lookup returns CDR1 SGHRS and CDR2 YFSETQ. Trimming took 7 bases from V and 2 from J; bases not matched to a gene: 19. This CDR3 is built from 19 residues. The CDR3 is CASSLEGVDSGGPYNEQFF. In DNA, the CDR3 is TGCGCCAGCTCCCTTGAAGGGGTAGATAGCGGGGGTCCCTACAATGAGCAGTTCTTC.

This chain links TRBV18 with TRBJ1-2; the D is unclear. Trimming cost V 3 bases and J 3 bases, with 8 bases left between them. Per germline, CDR1 KGHSH and CDR2 LQKENI. CDR3 length: 13 amino acids. The CDR3 protein is CASSPGTDYGYTF. CDR3 bases: TGTGCCAGCTCACCGGGCACAGACTATGGCTACACCTTC.

V and J are TRBV4-3 and TRBJ1-1; D unresolved. V gave up 4 bases and J gave up 0 bases, with 12 bases separating them. This CDR3 spans 15 amino acids. CDR1 is LGHNA, CDR2 YSLEER, per germline. The CDR3: CASSLRQRMNTEAFF. The CDR3 DNA reads as TGCGCCAGCAGCCTACGCCAGCGCATGAACACTGAAGCTTTCTTT.